This T cell receptor beta chain was documented in a study of T cells after somatic rescue of genetic block. Sequenced by immunoSEQ multiplex PCR; TCRdb stores in-frame clones only, minus some. This table holds about 15,000 clones, less than 85% found once. Trimming cost V 6 bases and J 5 bases, with 11 bases left between them. The length of the CDR3 is 13 residues. CDR1 is ENHRY, CDR2 SYGVKD, per germline. This receptor was taken from a man between 18 and 29 years old. The chain combines TRBV10-3 with TRBJ1-5, with D possibly TRBD1 on 6 matching bases. Sequencing used peripheral blood mononuclear cells (PBMCs). This CDR3 reads CAIRDRLDQPQHF. The DNA for the CDR3 is TGTGCCATCAGGGACAGACTGGATCAGCCCCAGCATTTT.